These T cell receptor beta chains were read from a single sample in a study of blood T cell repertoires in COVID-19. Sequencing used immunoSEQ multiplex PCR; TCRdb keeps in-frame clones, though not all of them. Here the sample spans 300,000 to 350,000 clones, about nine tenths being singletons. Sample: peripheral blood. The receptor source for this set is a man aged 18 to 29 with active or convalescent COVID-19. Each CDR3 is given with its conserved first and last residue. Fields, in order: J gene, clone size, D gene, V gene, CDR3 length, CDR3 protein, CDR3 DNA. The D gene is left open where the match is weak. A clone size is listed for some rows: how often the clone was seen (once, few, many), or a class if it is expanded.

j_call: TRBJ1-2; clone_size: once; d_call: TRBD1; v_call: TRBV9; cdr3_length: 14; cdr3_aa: CASSTTGQGGGYTF; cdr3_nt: TGTGCCAGCAGCACTACGGGACAGGGGGGTGGCTACACCTTC
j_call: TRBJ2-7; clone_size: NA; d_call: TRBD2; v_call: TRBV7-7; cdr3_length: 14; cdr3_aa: CASSLGGGSYEQYF; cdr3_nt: TGTGCCAGCAGCTTAGGGGGGGGTTCCTACGAGCAGTACTTC
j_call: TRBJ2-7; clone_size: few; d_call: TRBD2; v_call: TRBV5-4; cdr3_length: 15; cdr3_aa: CASSLGREGLNEQYF; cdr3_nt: TGTGCCAGCAGCTTGGGGCGGGAGGGCCTGAACGAGCAGTACTTC
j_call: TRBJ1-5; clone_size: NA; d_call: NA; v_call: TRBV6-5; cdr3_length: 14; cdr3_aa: CASSPLGSQQPQHF; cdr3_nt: TGTGCCAGCAGTCCCCTAGGCAGTCAGCAGCCCCAGCATTTT
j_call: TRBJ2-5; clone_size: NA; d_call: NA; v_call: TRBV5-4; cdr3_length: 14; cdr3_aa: CASSFGIPQETQYF; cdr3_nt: TGTGCCAGCTCATTCGGGATTCCCCAAGAGACCCAGTACTTC
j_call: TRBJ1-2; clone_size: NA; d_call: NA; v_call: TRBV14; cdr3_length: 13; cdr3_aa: CASSHGQSYGYTF; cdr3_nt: TGTGCCAGCAGCCACGGACAGTCCTATGGCTACACCTTC
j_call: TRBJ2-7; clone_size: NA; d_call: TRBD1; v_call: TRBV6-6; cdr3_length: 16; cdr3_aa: CASSFFPDRGTYEQYF; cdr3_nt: TGTGCCAGCAGTTTCTTCCCGGACAGGGGGACCTACGAGCAGTACTTC
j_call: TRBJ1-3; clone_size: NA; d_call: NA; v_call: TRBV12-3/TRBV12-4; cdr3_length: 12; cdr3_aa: CASNTGGNTIYF; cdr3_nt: TGTGCCAGCAATACAGGAGGAAACACCATATATTTT
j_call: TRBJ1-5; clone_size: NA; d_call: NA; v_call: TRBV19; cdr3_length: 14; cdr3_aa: CASREGVGNQPQHF; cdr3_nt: TGTGCCAGTAGGGAGGGTGTGGGCAATCAGCCCCAGCATTTT
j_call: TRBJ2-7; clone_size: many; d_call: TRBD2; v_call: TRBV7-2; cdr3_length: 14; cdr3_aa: CASSPSGLAAEQYF; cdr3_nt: TGTGCCAGCAGCCCCTCGGGACTAGCGGCCGAGCAGTACTTC
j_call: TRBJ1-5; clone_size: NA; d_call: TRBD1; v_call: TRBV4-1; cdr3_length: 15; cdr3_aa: CASSQETGFNQPQHF; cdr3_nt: TGCGCCAGCAGCCAAGAGACAGGGTTCAATCAGCCCCAGCATTTT
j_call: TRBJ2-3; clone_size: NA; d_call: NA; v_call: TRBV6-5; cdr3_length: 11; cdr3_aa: CASRDLATQYF; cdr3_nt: TGTGCCAGCAGGGACTTAGCTACGCAGTATTTT
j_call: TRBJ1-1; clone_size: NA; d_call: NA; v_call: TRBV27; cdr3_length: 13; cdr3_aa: CASSLFGNTEAFF; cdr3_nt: TGTGCCAGCAGTTTGTTCGGGAACACTGAAGCTTTCTTT
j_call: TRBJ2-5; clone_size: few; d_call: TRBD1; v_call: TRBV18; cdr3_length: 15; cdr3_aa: CASSPGATGEETQYF; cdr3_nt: TGTGCCAGCTCACCGGGGGCGACAGGGGAAGAGACCCAGTACTTC
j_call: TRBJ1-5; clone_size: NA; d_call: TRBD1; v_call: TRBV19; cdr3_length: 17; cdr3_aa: CASLETGAHVSNQPQHF; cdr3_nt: TGTGCCAGTCTCGAAACAGGGGCTCATGTTAGCAATCAGCCCCAGCATTTT
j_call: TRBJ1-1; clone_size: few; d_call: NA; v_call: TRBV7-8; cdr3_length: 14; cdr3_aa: CASSWDTVNTEAFF; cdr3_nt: TGTGCCAGCAGCTGGGACACGGTGAACACTGAAGCTTTCTTT
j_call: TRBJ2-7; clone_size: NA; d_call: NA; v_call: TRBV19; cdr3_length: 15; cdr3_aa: CASSIRRDRSYEQYF; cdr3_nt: TGTGCCAGTAGTATAAGGCGGGACAGATCCTACGAGCAGTACTTC
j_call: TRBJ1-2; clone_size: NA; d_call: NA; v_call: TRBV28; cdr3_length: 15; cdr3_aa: CASSEELLSRYGYTF; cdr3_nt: TGTGCCAGCAGTGAAGAACTGCTTAGCCGGTATGGCTACACCTTC
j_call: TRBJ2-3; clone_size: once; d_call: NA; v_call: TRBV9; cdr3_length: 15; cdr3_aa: CASSVVERATDTQYF; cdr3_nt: TGTGCCAGCAGCGTAGTTGAGCGGGCCACAGATACGCAGTATTTT
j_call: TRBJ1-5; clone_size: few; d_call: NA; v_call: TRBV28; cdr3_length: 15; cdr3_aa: CASSLTGTSNQPQHF; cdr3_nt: TGTGCCAGCAGCCTCACAGGGACGAGCAATCAGCCCCAGCATTTT
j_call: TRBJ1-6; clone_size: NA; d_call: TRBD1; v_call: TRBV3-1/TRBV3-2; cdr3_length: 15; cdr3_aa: CASSQGTGTNSPLHF; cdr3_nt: TGTGCCAGCAGCCAAGGGACAGGCACTAATTCACCCCTCCACTTT
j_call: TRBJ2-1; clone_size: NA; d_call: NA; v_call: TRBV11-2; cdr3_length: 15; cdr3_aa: CASPYYGQAYNEQFF; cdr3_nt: TGTGCCAGCCCCTATTACGGACAAGCATACAATGAGCAGTTCTTC
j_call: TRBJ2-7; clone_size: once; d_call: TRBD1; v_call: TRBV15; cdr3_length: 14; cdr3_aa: CATSRTGGRYEQYF; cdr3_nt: TGTGCCACCAGCAGGACAGGGGGCCGGTACGAGCAGTACTTC
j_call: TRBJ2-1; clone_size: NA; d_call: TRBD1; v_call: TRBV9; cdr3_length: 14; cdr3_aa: CASSVATGVNEQFF; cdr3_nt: TGTGCCAGCAGCGTAGCTACAGGGGTCAATGAGCAGTTCTTC
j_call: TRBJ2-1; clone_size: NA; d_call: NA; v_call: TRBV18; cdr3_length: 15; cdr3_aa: CASSRDPGGNNEQFF; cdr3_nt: TGTGCCAGCTCACGTGACCCAGGGGGGAACAATGAGCAGTTCTTC
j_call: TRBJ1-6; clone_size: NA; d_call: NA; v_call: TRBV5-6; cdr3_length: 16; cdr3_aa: CASSPTGTGPAKTLHF; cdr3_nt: TGTGCCAGCAGCCCAACTGGTACAGGACCGGCAAAGACCCTCCACTTT
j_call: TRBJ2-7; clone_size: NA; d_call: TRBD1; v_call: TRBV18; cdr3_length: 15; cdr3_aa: CASSPGPGQPYEQYF; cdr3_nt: TGTGCCAGCTCACCAGGCCCGGGACAGCCCTACGAGCAGTACTTC
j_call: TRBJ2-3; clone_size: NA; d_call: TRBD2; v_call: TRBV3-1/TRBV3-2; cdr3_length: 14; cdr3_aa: CASSLLAGGSTQYF; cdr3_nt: TGTGCCAGCAGCCTATTAGCGGGAGGGTCCACGCAGTATTTT
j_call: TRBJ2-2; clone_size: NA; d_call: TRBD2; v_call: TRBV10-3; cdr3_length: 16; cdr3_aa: CAISTWTSASTGELFF; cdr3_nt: TGTGCCATCAGCACATGGACTAGCGCTTCCACCGGGGAGCTGTTTTTT
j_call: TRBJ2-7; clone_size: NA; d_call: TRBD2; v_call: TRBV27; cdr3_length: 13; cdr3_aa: CASSLGLGYEQYF; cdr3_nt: TGTGCCAGCAGTTTGGGACTAGGCTACGAGCAGTACTTC
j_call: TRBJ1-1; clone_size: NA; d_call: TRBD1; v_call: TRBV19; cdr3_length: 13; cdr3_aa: CAGDNRGSTEAFF; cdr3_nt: TGTGCCGGCGACAACAGGGGGAGCACTGAAGCTTTCTTT